This T cell receptor (beta chain) emerged from a study of cytomegalovirus exposure and HLA in healthy donors. Germline-derived CDR1 and CDR2 are SGHVS and FNYEAQ. The ends were cut back, 1 base at V and 4 bases at J, with 14 bases in the middle. The CDR3 sequence is 15 residues long. Broader study findings: Several top significant clusters appeared, in a later analysis, to be linked to common viral pathogens.

Concerning this clone: Its antigen is currently unknown.

Researchers ran the PCR with 60 Vbeta and 13 Jbeta primers. The data were produced by immunoSEQ multiplex PCR, yet TCRdb's version contains in-frame clones alone and is incomplete. The repertoire holds over 150,000 clones, with approximately 84% as singletons. The chain couples TRBV7-6 to TRBJ2-7; D is possibly TRBD1 (6 bases). The sample comprised PBMCs. This TCR derives from a boy aged 2 to 10 in good health and CMV-seronegative. In DNA, the CDR3 is TGTGCCAGCAGCTTAGTAGCAGGGGTAGTTTACGAGCAGTACTTC. It specifies CASSLVAGVVYEQYF.